This TCR beta chain was recovered during a study of CD8+ T cells in alopecia areata. Extracted RNA was reverse transcribed, and the resulting cDNA served as sequencing template. Measured with immunoSEQ multiplex PCR; TCRdb has only the in-frame clones, and not every one. Among 90,000 to 120,000 clones listed, about 60% were seen once. Germline V lookup: CDR1 SGHAT, CDR2 FQNNGV. V was cut by 5 bases and J by 3 bases, with 14 bases left in between. This CDR3 contains 14 residues. This chain connects TRBV11-2 to TRBJ2-7; TRBD1 or TRBD2 may be the D gene (5 bases each). This receptor was obtained from a human donor with alopecia areata. The material sequenced was NKG2D-low CD8+ T cells sorted from blood. CDR3 in amino acids: CASSQGTGGYEQYF. CDR3 nucleotides: TGTGCCAGCAGCCAAGGAACTGGGGGCTACGAGCAGTACTTC.